Shown below are 25 T cell receptor beta chains from a single sample sequenced in a study of post-analysis software for immune sequencing data. For these TCRs, the target antigens are not known. Prepared libraries of TCR beta cDNA carried unique molecular identifiers. TCRdb reprocessed the PCR reads via MiXCR and lists one record per CDR3 protein. The sample gives about 800,000 distinct CDR3 sequences, 25% to 30% of which show up once; under 0.7% is in the top ten. General study findings and limits: The study found TRBV5-6, TRBV5-1 and TRBV20-1 among a few TRBV segments more frequent in patients than controls.

The material sequenced was blood. Receptor source: a girl aged 10 to 17 with multiple sclerosis.

The chain employs TRBV7-9 and TRBJ2-1; 9 positions match TRBD2. CDR1 SEHNR and CDR2 FQNEAQ come from the germline V gene (reference sequence). V gave up 5 bases and J gave up 7 bases; unmatched junction bases: 9. This CDR3 has 15 residues. The CDR3 DNA reads as TGTGCCAGCAGCCCGCGGGGGGGCCTGGGGAATGAGCAGTTCTTC. Protein: CASSPRGGLGNEQFF.

This clonotype was found a few times. The chain joins TRBV18 to TRBJ2-7; TRBD1 might be the D (6 bases). Germline assignment: CDR1 KGHSH and CDR2 LQKENI. The V gene lost 3 bases and the J gene lost 7 bases, with 19 bases spanning the gap. This CDR3 comprises 15 residues. CDR3 bases: TGTGCCAGCTCACCTTCCGGAGGACAGCTGTGGGAGCAGTACTTC. Its protein is CASSPSGGQLWEQYF.

This sequence joins TRBV15 and TRBJ1-2; TRBD1 agrees at 10 bases. CDR3 length equals 14 residues. Germline lookup yields CDR1 LNHNV and CDR2 YYDKDF (reference sequence). With V trimmed by 9 bases and J by 4 bases, 8 bases remained unmatched. The CDR3 DNA sequence: TGTGCCACATCCAGGGACAGGGGAACCTATGGCTACACCTTC. This gives the protein CATSRDRGTYGYTF. The full variable domain, its missing parts supplied by reference TRBV15 and TRBJ1-2, is DAMVIQNPRYQVTQFGKPVTLSCSQTLNHNVMYWYQQKSSQAPKLLFHYYDKDFNNEADTPDNFQSRRPNTSFCFLDIRSPGLGDTAMYLCATSRDRGTYGYTFGSGTRLTVV.

The chain is built from TRBV12-3 or TRBV12-4 and TRBJ1-2, with D unclear. This CDR3 is 12 amino acids long. V dropped 10 bases and J dropped 6 bases, with 15 bases sitting between them. The CDR3, as DNA: TGTGCCACTAGGGCTCGGCTTCATGGCTACACCTTC. Protein sequence: CATRARLHGYTF.

The J gene is TRBJ2-1, the V gene TRBV28, with 10 bases that match TRBD1. The CDR3 has 15 residues. V shed 6 bases and J 4 bases; nucleotides not matched to a gene: 6. Germline V CDR1 and CDR2: MDHEN, SYDVKM. The CDR3 DNA follows: TGTGCCAGCAGGCCGACAGGGGGCTTTTACAATGAGCAGTTCTTC. Protein: CASRPTGGFYNEQFF.

This clonotype was recorded a few times. The chain links TRBV4-1 to TRBJ1-2; 7 bases match TRBD1. CDR3 length: 14 amino acids. V shed 0 bases, J shed 6 bases, and the junction held 4 bases outside the gene matches. Germline V gene sequence: CDR1 MGHRA, CDR2 YSYEKL. The CDR3, as DNA: TGCGCCAGCAGCCAAGAGGGGGGACAGCATGGCTACACCTTC. Translated: CASSQEGGQHGYTF.

V is TRBV5-1 and J is TRBJ2-5; D call uncertain. CDR1 SGHRS and CDR2 YFSETQ come from the germline V gene. There are 19 residues in the CDR3. The germline V and J ends were trimmed by 3 bases and 3 bases, with 27 bases remaining between them. The CDR3 is CASSSYPDLATYSKETQYF. The CDR3 coding sequence is TGCGCCAGCAGCTCCTACCCGGATCTCGCGACATATTCTAAAGAGACCCAGTACTTC.

V and J are TRBV4-1 and TRBJ1-5; TRBD1 aligns across 7 bases. V shed 4 bases, J shed 2 bases, and the junction held 14 bases outside the gene matches. The CDR3 runs to 18 residues. CDR1 and CDR2 from the germline V gene are MGHRA and YSYEKL. The CDR3 nucleotides read TGCGCCAGCAGCCTAACCTTGAGGAGGGGGCGAGGCAATCAGCCCCAGCATTTT. Translated: CASSLTLRRGRGNQPQHF.

This clonotype appeared a few times. V gene TRBV18 combines with J gene TRBJ1-6, with D tentatively TRBD1 (5 bases). The germline V gene has CDR1 KGHSH and CDR2 LQKENI. Trimming cost V 2 bases and J 7 bases, with 15 bases left between them. This CDR3 spans 16 amino acids. DNA of the CDR3: TGTGCCAGCTCACCAGCCCCGGGACGGGAGAATTCACCCCTCCACTTT. This translates into CASSPAPGRENSPLHF.

This sequence joins TRBV24-1 and TRBJ2-1; 9 bases match TRBD2. Trimming removed 9 bases from V and 3 bases from J; junction bases left unmatched: 5. From germline, CDR1 is KGHDR and CDR2 SFDVKD. The CDR3 spans 14 residues. CDR3 loop: CATGAGGSYNEQFF. The DNA for the CDR3 is TGTGCCACCGGGGCGGGAGGGAGCTACAATGAGCAGTTCTTC.

The V gene is TRBV12-3 or TRBV12-4, the J gene TRBJ1-2; D is unresolved. V gave up 1 base and J gave up 7 bases, with 7 bases separating them. The CDR3 covers 12 residues. In DNA, the CDR3 is TGTGCCAGCAGTTTAGGCCAGACTGGCTACACCTTC. Its protein product is CASSLGQTGYTF.

This clonotype turned up a few times. This chain joins TRBV12-5 and TRBJ2-1; 10 nucleotides align to TRBD2. Germline V gene lookup returns CDR1 LGHNT and CDR2 FRNRAP. The V and J ends lost 6 bases and 5 bases, in that order; junction bases with no gene match: 4. The CDR3 contains 14 residues. CDR3 amino acids: CASGRGLADNEQFF. As DNA, the CDR3 is TGTGCTAGTGGACGCGGACTAGCGGACAATGAGCAGTTCTTC.

This clonotype was picked up a small number of times. The V call is TRBV20-1, the J call TRBJ1-5, with 9 bases aligning to TRBD1. Germline V lookup: CDR1 DFQATT, CDR2 SNEGSKA (reference sequence). V was clipped by 3 bases and J by 2 bases; unmatched bases: 8. The CDR3 covers 16 residues. CDR3 protein: CSARAGTGQGNQPQHF. CDR3 sequence (DNA): TGCAGTGCTAGGGCCGGGACAGGGCAGGGCAATCAGCCCCAGCATTTT.

A few counts support this clonotype. The gene calls are TRBV29-1 and TRBJ2-2; 7 nucleotides align to TRBD2. CDR1 is SQVTM and CDR2 is ANQGSEA in the germline V gene. This CDR3 region has 13 residues. J lost 2 bases, V lost 7 bases, and 4 bases had no gene match. The CDR3 coding sequence is TGCAGCGCGGGGGGAACAAACACCGGGGAGCTGTTTTTT. Protein product: CSAGGTNTGELFF.

This clonotype was seen a few times. The V and J genes are TRBV15 and TRBJ2-5, with 7 positions matching TRBD2. CDR3 length: 15 amino acids. Germline CDR1 reads LNHNV; CDR2 reads YYDKDF (reference sequence). The J segment lost 4 bases and the V segment lost 4 bases, leaving 9 bases of the junction unmatched. CDR3 protein: CATSTGLDGRETQYF. CDR3 nucleotides: TGTGCCACCAGCACCGGACTAGACGGGAGAGAGACCCAGTACTTC.

This clonotype has only a few counts. The rearrangement uses TRBV20-1 and TRBJ2-5; possibly TRBD1 for D (6 bases). Gene TRBJ2-7 matches the end of the DNA better, so the J call may be wrong. Germline CDR1 DFQATT, CDR2 SNEGSKA (reference sequence). This CDR3 is built from 14 residues. The CDR3 here is CSASETGWYSEQYF. CDR3 DNA sequence: TGCAGTGCTAGCGAAACAGGGTGGTATAGCGAGCAGTACTTC.

The chain carries TRBV29-1 and TRBJ1-2; D unresolved. Deletions cut 3 bases from V and 3 bases from J, with 17 bases between. Looked up from germline, CDR1 is SQVTM and CDR2 is ANQGSEA. This CDR3 has 15 amino acids. CDR3 bases: TGCAGCGTTGATGAAGCTCTCGGCGAGGACTATGGCTACACCTTC. Its translation: CSVDEALGEDYGYTF.

This clonotype has only a few counts. The chain uses TRBV25-1 and TRBJ2-1; tentatively, D is TRBD2 (5 bases). Trimming removed 2 bases at V and 4 bases at J, with 12 bases between. Germline loops: CDR1 MGHDK, CDR2 SYGVNS. CDR3 length: 15 amino acids. The CDR3: CASSEGGSLYNEQFF. CDR3 DNA: TGTGCCAGCAGTGAAGGAGGCAGCCTATACAATGAGCAGTTCTTC.

The chain links TRBV3-1 to TRBJ2-5; 12 nucleotides agree with TRBD2. Trimming took 4 bases from V and 2 from J; bases not matched to a gene: 5. CDR1 is LGHDT, CDR2 YNNKEL, per germline (reference sequence). CDR3 length: 16 amino acids. CDR3 amino acids: CASSPLGLAGQETQYF. The CDR3 DNA is TGTGCCAGCAGCCCCCTCGGACTAGCGGGACAAGAGACCCAGTACTTC.

This clonotype was counted between two and nine times. J is TRBJ1-2 and V is TRBV13, with 8 positions matching TRBD1. This CDR3 comprises 17 residues. CDR1 is PRHDT and CDR2 is FYEKMQ in the germline V gene (reference sequence). Trimming took 5 bases from V and 0 from J; bases not matched to a gene: 11. CDR3 region: CASSATGQVSSNYGYTF. The CDR3 DNA reads as TGTGCCAGCAGCGCCACGGGACAGGTTTCGTCTAACTATGGCTACACCTTC.

The chain employs TRBV6-6 and TRBJ2-5, with 7 bases matching TRBD2. The CDR3 contains 16 residues. The J segment lost 5 bases and the V segment lost 2 bases, leaving 11 bases of the junction unmatched. In germline, CDR1 is MNHNY, CDR2 SVGAGI (reference sequence). The DNA of the CDR3 is TGTGCCAGCAGTTACGATCCGGGGGGAAGCAGCGAGACCCAGTACTTC. Encoded protein: CASSYDPGGSSETQYF.

The chain joins TRBV5-7 to TRBJ2-7, with TRBD2 as a possible D gene (6 bases). TRBV5-7 carries the ORF label, with uncertain function. Trimming removed 9 bases from V and 6 bases from J, with 10 bases in between. The CDR3 runs 10 residues. The CDR3, as DNA: TGTGCCACCTCCGGGAGCGAGCAGTACTTC. Translating it yields CATSGSEQYF.

J is TRBJ2-7 and V is TRBV6-2 or TRBV6-3; TRBD1 agrees at 10 bases. Germline lookup yields CDR1 MNHEY and CDR2 SVGEGT. CDR3 length: 15 amino acids. The junction had 6 bases not matched to a gene; V was cut back by 7 bases and J by 0 bases. CDR3 region: CASTGRTGGSYEQYF. As DNA, the CDR3 is TGTGCCAGCACTGGTAGGACAGGGGGCTCCTACGAGCAGTACTTC.

The chain recombines TRBV3-1 with TRBJ2-7; no reliable D call. The V gene's germline CDR1 is LGHDT and CDR2 YNNKEL (reference sequence). V lost 1 base, J lost 2 bases, and 15 bases lay in between. This CDR3 has 16 amino acids. DNA for the CDR3: TGTGCCAGCAGCCAAGGTCCCGGTCTAGGGACCTACGAGCAGTACTTC. Its protein product is CASSQGPGLGTYEQYF.

V usage is TRBV7-2 and J usage is TRBJ2-7; D may correspond to TRBD1 or TRBD2 (5 bases each). V lost 0 bases, J lost 5 bases, and 14 bases lay in between. CDR1 SGHTA and CDR2 FQGNSA come from the germline V gene. CDR3 length: 15 residues. In nucleotides, the CDR3 is TGTGCCAGCAGCTTAGCAGGGGCGGGCCACCACGAGCAGTACTTC. It encodes CASSLAGAGHHEQYF.